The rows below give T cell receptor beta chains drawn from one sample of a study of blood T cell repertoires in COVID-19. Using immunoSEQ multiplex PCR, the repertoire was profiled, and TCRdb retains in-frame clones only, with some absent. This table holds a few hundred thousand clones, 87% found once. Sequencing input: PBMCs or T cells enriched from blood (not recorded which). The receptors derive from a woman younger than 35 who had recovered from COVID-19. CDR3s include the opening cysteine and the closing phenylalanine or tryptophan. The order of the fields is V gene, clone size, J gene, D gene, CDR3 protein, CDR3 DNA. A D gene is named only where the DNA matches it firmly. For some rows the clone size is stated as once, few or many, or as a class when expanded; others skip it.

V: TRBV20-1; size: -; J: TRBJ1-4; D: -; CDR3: CSASIRGEKLFF; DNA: TGCAGTGCTAGTATACGAGGGGAAAAACTGTTTTTT
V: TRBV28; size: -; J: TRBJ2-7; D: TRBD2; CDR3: CASSLTSGRATYF; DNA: TGTGCCAGCAGCCTGACTAGCGGGAGGGCCACGTACTTC
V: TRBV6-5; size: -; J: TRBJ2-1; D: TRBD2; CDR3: CASSSSTSGGLSKQFF; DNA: TGTGCCAGCAGTTCCTCGACTAGCGGGGGGCTCTCCAAGCAGTTCTTC
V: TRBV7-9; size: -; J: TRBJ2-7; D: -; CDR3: CASSLQGSSYEQYF; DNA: TGTGCCAGCAGCTTACAGGGGAGCTCCTACGAGCAGTACTTC
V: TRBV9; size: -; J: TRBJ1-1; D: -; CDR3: CASSVGGFGDTEAFF; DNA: TGTGCCAGCAGCGTGGGGGGATTTGGAGACACTGAAGCTTTCTTT
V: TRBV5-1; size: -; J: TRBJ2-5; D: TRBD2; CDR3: CASRGSGQETQYF; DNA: TGCGCCAGCAGGGGTAGCGGGCAAGAGACCCAGTACTTC
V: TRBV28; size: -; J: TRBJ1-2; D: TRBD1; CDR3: CASSSNLQGSGGYTF; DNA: TGTGCCAGCAGTTCGAATCTACAGGGGAGTGGGGGCTACACCTTC
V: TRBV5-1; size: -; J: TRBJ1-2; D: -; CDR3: CASSRTESWYGYTF; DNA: TGCGCCAGCAGCCGTACTGAATCTTGGTATGGCTACACCTTC
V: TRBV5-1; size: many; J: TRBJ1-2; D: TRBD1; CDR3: CASSARTGLDYGYTF; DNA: TGCGCCAGCAGCGCACGGACAGGGTTGGACTATGGCTACACCTTC
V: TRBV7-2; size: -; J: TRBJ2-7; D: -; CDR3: CASRSTGTYEQYF; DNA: TGTGCCAGCAGATCTACAGGAACCTACGAGCAGTACTTC
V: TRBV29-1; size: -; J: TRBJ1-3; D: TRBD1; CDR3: CSVKDRGGSGNTIYF; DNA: TGCAGCGTTAAAGACAGGGGAGGGTCTGGAAACACCATATATTTT
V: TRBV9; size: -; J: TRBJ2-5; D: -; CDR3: CASSAAGRETQYF; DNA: TGTGCCAGCAGCGCCGCGGGCAGGGAGACCCAGTACTTC
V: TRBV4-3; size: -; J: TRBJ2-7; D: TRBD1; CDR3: CASSRLTGGGEQYF; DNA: TGCGCCAGCAGCCGCCTTACAGGGGGCGGCGAGCAGTACTTC
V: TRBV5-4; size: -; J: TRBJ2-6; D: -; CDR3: CASSSSGVGANVLTF; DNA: TGTGCCAGCAGCTCCTCAGGGGTTGGGGCCAACGTCCTGACTTTC
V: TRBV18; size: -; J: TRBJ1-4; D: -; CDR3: CASSENEKLFF; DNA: TGTGCCAGCTCGGAGAACGAAAAACTGTTTTTT
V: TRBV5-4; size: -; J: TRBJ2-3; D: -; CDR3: CASSYPGAGVTQYF; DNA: TGTGCCAGCAGCTATCCGGGAGCAGGCGTTACGCAGTATTTT
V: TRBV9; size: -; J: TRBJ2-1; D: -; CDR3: CASSVDGPNEQFF; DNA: TGTGCCAGCAGCGTAGATGGCCCCAATGAGCAGTTCTTC
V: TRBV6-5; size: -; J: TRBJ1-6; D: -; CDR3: CASSLRKDNGSPLHF; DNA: TGTGCCAGCAGCCTTCGGAAGGACAATGGTTCACCCCTCCACTTT
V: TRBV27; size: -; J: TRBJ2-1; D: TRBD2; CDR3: CASSPLAGFSYNEQFF; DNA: TGTGCCAGCAGTCCGCTAGCGGGATTCTCCTACAATGAGCAGTTCTTC
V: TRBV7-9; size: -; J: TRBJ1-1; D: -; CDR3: CASSLRQGWNTEAFF; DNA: TGTGCCAGCAGCTTAAGGCAGGGCTGGAACACTGAAGCTTTCTTT
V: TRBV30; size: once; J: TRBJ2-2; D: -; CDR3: CAWSDKGRTGELFF; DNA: TGTGCCTGGAGTGATAAGGGGCGGACCGGGGAGCTGTTTTTT
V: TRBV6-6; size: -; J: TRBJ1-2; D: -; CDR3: CASSPDPNGGYTF; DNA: TGTGCCAGCAGTCCCGACCCAAACGGGGGCTACACCTTC
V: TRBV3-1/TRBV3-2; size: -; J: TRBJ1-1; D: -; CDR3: CASSYTNTEAFF; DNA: TGTGCCAGCAGTTACACGAACACTGAAGCTTTCTTT
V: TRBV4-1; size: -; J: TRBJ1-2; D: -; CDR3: CASSQGGQFNYGYTF; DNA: TGCGCCAGCAGCCAAGGAGGACAGTTTAACTATGGCTACACCTTC
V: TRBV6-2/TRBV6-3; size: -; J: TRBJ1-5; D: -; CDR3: CASSSGGFNQPQHF; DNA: TGTGCCAGCAGTTCGGGTGGATTCAATCAGCCCCAGCATTTT
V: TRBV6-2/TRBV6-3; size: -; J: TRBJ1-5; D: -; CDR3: CASSYPVVGDQPQHF; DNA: TGTGCCAGCAGTTACCCGGTCGTGGGCGATCAGCCCCAGCATTTT
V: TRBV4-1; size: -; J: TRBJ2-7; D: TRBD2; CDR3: CASSHSGVKQYF; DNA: TGCGCCAGCAGCCATAGCGGGGTTAAGCAGTACTTC
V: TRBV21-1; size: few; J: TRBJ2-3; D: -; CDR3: CASSKGLATDTDTQYF; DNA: TGTGCCAGCAGCAAGGGACTAGCTACGGACACAGATACGCAGTATTTT
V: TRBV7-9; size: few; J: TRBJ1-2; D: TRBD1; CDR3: CASSLVGTGMGYTF; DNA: TGTGCCAGCAGCTTAGTAGGGACAGGGATGGGCTACACCTTC
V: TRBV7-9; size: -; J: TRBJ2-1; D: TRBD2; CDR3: CASSPKNGLLAGRVGEQFF; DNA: TGTGCCAGCAGCCCGAAAAACGGACTACTAGCGGGAAGGGTAGGTGAGCAGTTCTTC
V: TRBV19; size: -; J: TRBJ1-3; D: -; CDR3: CASRKTGDSGNTIYF; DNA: TGTGCCAGTAGGAAGACAGGAGACTCTGGAAACACCATATATTTT
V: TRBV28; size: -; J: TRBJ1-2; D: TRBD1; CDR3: CASSLPWDREGYTF; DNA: TGTGCCAGCAGTTTGCCTTGGGACAGGGAAGGCTACACCTTC
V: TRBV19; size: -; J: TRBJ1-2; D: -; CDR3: CASSIGGMALLKPGYTF; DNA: TGTGCCAGTAGTATAGGCGGGATGGCCCTTCTAAAACCCGGCTACACCTTC
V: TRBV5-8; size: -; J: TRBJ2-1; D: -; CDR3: CASSLAPGTLYNEQFF; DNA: TGTGCCAGCAGCTTGGCTCCCGGGACTCTCTACAATGAGCAGTTCTTC
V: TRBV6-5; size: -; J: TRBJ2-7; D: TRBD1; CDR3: CASRPEQGAAYEQYF; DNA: TGTGCCAGCAGGCCCGAACAGGGGGCGGCCTACGAGCAGTACTTC
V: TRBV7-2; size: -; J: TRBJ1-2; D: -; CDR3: CASSLRSPGAGNYGYTF; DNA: TGTGCCAGCAGCTTAAGGTCCCCAGGGGCGGGTAACTATGGCTACACCTTC
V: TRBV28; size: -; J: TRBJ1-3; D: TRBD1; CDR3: CASSTGAQANTIYF; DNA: TGTGCCAGCAGTACAGGGGCACAAGCAAACACCATATATTTT
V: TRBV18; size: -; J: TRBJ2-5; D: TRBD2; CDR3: CASSRQRGDEETQYF; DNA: TGTGCCAGCTCACGGCAGCGGGGGGATGAAGAGACCCAGTACTTC
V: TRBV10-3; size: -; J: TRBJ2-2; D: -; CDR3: CAVDSPNTGELFF; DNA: TGTGCCGTGGACAGTCCGAACACCGGGGAGCTGTTTTTT
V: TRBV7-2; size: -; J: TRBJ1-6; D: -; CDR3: CASSFFQGGNSPLHF; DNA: TGTGCCAGCAGCTTTTTCCAGGGAGGGAATTCACCCCTCCACTTT
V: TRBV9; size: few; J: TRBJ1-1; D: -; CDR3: CASSADTGNTEAFF; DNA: TGTGCCAGCAGCGCCGATACAGGGAACACTGAAGCTTTCTTT